This paragraph reports one TCR beta chain. This record comes from a study of cytomegalovirus exposure and HLA in healthy donors. Primers for the PCR totalled 60 Vbeta and 13 Jbeta. Clones were read by immunoSEQ multiplex PCR, and TCRdb kept only the in-frame ones, dropping some. Seen here are about 180,000 clones, over 65% observed once, and the top ten hold about 1.5%. Sequenced: PBMCs. The clonotype comes from a man aged 18 to 30 in good health and CMV-seronegative.

The DNA of the CDR3 is TGCGCCAGCAGCTTACCGGGACTAGCGACGAACACCGGGGAGCTGTTTTTT. The encoded protein is CASSLPGLATNTGELFF. This sequence joins TRBV5-1 and TRBJ2-2, with 10 bases lining up with TRBD2. This CDR3 has 17 residues. V lost 2 bases, J lost 0 bases, and 4 bases stayed unmatched. CDR1 and CDR2 from the germline V gene are SGHRS and YFSETQ.